Listed below are T cell receptor beta chains from one sample, sequenced in a study of blood T cell repertoires in COVID-19. Using immunoSEQ multiplex PCR, the repertoire was profiled, and TCRdb retains in-frame clones only, with some absent. This table has around 56,000 clones, about 73% appearing once. The material sequenced was peripheral blood. These receptor sequences come from a woman in her seventies with acute or convalescent COVID-19. Each CDR3 is given with its conserved first and last residue. The D gene is left open where the match is weak. Some rows have no size entry. The others give once, few or many, or a class for an expanded clone.

size	V	D	J	length	CDR3	DNA
.	TRBV7-2	.	TRBJ1-6	16	CASSLGQGGSNSPLHF	TGTGCCAGCAGCTTAGGGCAGGGCGGATCCAATTCACCCCTCCACTTT
.	TRBV30	.	TRBJ1-5	13	CAWNFRGGQPQHF	TGTGCCTGGAACTTTAGGGGAGGTCAGCCCCAGCATTTT
.	TRBV30	TRBD1	TRBJ2-2	17	CAWSVMAGGWQAGELFF	TGTGCCTGGAGTGTAATGGCAGGGGGTTGGCAAGCCGGGGAGCTGTTTTTT
.	TRBV6-5	TRBD1	TRBJ1-2	14	CASSYSQGFNGYTF	TGTGCCAGCAGTTACTCACAGGGGTTTAATGGCTACACCTTC
.	TRBV5-1	.	TRBJ1-1	13	CASGQNMNTEAFF	TGCGCCAGCGGACAGAACATGAACACTGAAGCTTTCTTT
.	TRBV29-1	TRBD1	TRBJ2-7	14	CSVRSGTVSYEQYF	TGCAGCGTCCGCTCCGGGACAGTAAGCTACGAGCAGTACTTC
.	TRBV10-3	.	TRBJ2-7	11	CASMGVYEQYF	TGTGCTTCAATGGGAGTCTACGAGCAGTACTTC
.	TRBV9	.	TRBJ1-2	13	CASSVDENYGYTF	TGTGCCAGCAGCGTAGACGAGAACTATGGCTACACCTTC
.	TRBV7-3	TRBD1	TRBJ1-1	13	CASSKGARTEAFF	TGTGCCAGCAGCAAGGGGGCGCGGACTGAAGCTTTCTTT
.	TRBV7-9	.	TRBJ2-1	15	CASSLVAADSNEQFF	TGTGCCAGCAGCTTAGTAGCTGCCGACTCGAATGAGCAGTTCTTC
.	TRBV4-1	TRBD2	TRBJ2-7	20	CASSQPFGTSGGLSSYEQYF	TGCGCCAGCAGCCAACCTTTCGGGACTAGCGGGGGGCTTAGCTCCTACGAGCAGTACTTC
.	TRBV18	TRBD2	TRBJ2-3	15	CASSPLAGKADTQYF	TGTGCCAGCTCACCCCTAGCGGGGAAGGCAGATACGCAGTATTTT
many	TRBV6-5	.	TRBJ1-1	13	CASRRERTSEAFF	TGTGCCAGCCGCAGAGAGCGAACAAGCGAAGCTTTCTTT
.	TRBV10-2	.	TRBJ2-7	13	CATWGRHTHEQYF	TGCGCCACCTGGGGGCGGCATACCCACGAGCAGTACTTC
.	TRBV7-9	.	TRBJ1-1	16	CASSPSGRAVNTEAFF	TGTGCCAGCAGCCCCTCTGGCAGGGCCGTGAACACTGAAGCTTTCTTT
many	TRBV19	TRBD1	TRBJ1-1	13	CASRDREDAEAFF	TGTGCCAGTCGGGACAGGGAGGACGCTGAAGCTTTCTTT
.	TRBV10-3	.	TRBJ1-4	14	CAISERTGGEKLFF	TGTGCCATCAGTGAACGGACGGGAGGTGAAAAACTGTTTTTT
.	TRBV11-3	.	TRBJ2-1	15	CASSPRMGGADEQFF	TGTGCCAGCAGCCCGCGTATGGGGGGGGCAGATGAGCAGTTCTTC
.	TRBV19	.	TRBJ2-3	15	CASSRVRDGTDTQYF	TGTGCCAGTAGTCGGGTCAGGGATGGCACAGATACGCAGTATTTT
.	TRBV4-1	.	TRBJ1-2	15	CASIISPGHADGYTF	TGCGCCAGCATTATTTCCCCCGGACATGCGGATGGCTACACCTTC
.	TRBV7-2	.	TRBJ1-3	12	CASSLTGNTIYF	TGTGCCAGCAGCCTGACAGGAAACACCATATATTTT
.	TRBV12-3/TRBV12-4	TRBD1	TRBJ2-5	13	CASRHRGAGTQYF	TGTGCCAGCAGACACAGGGGAGCAGGGACCCAGTACTTC
.	TRBV19	.	TRBJ1-4	14	CASRQGASNEKLFF	TGTGCCAGTAGGCAAGGGGCCTCTAATGAAAAACTGTTTTTT
.	TRBV9	TRBD2	TRBJ2-7	16	CASSVDAGTSNNEQYF	TGTGCCAGCAGCGTAGATGCCGGGACTAGTAATAACGAGCAGTACTTC
.	TRBV12-5	.	TRBJ1-3	13	CASALRAGNTIYF	TGTGCTAGTGCCCTTCGAGCTGGAAACACCATATATTTT
.	TRBV4-1	TRBD1	TRBJ1-2	16	CASSQAEDRGNDGYTF	TGCGCCAGCAGCCAAGCAGAGGACAGGGGGAACGATGGCTACACCTTC
.	TRBV5-8	.	TRBJ2-7	12	CASSFLKREQYF	TGTGCCAGCAGCTTCCTCAAGAGGGAGCAGTACTTC
.	TRBV6-2/TRBV6-3	.	TRBJ2-1	13	CASSPRMTREQFF	TGTGCCAGCAGCCCGCGGATGACCCGTGAGCAGTTCTTC
.	TRBV9	TRBD2	TRBJ2-5	16	CASSPRSGGAKETQYF	TGTGCCAGCAGCCCAAGAAGCGGGGGGGCAAAAGAGACCCAGTACTTC
.	TRBV6-2/TRBV6-3	TRBD1	TRBJ2-3	15	CASSPPGQGKFTQYF	TGTGCCAGCAGTCCACCGGGACAGGGTAAATTTACGCAGTATTTT
many	TRBV11-2	.	TRBJ1-5	16	CASSLTVRGSNQPQHF	TGTGCCAGCAGCTTAACGGTAAGGGGGTCCAATCAGCCCCAGCATTTT
once	TRBV14	.	TRBJ1-2	16	CASSLLAGSINYGYTF	TGTGCCAGCAGCCTCCTGGCGGGCTCAATTAACTATGGCTACACCTTC
.	TRBV2	TRBD1	TRBJ1-2	14	CASGAQGTGYGYTF	TGTGCCAGCGGAGCCCAAGGGACAGGGTATGGCTACACCTTC
few	TRBV10-2	.	TRBJ1-3	15	CASSEQGYSGNTIYF	TGCGCCAGCAGTGAGCAGGGTTACTCTGGAAACACCATATATTTT
.	TRBV16	.	TRBJ1-1	12	CASSQFRIEAFF	TGTGCCAGCAGCCAATTCAGAATTGAAGCTTTCTTT
.	TRBV7-2	.	TRBJ1-5	14	CASSSGLRNQPQHF	TGTGCCAGCAGCTCGGGGTTGCGGAATCAGCCCCAGCATTTT
.	TRBV4-2	.	TRBJ1-1	13	CASSREMNTEAFF	TGTGCCAGCAGCCGGGAGATGAACACTGAAGCTTTCTTT
.	TRBV4-2	TRBD2	TRBJ2-5	16	CASSQGLAGGRETQYF	TGTGCCAGCAGCCAGGGACTAGCGGGGGGAAGGGAGACCCAGTACTTC
.	TRBV6-6	.	TRBJ1-5	16	CASTFVAPGSNQPQHF	TGTGCCAGCACCTTTGTGGCCCCGGGTAGCAATCAGCCCCAGCATTTT
many	TRBV10-3	.	TRBJ1-6	15	CAISESGAGNSPLHF	TGTGCCATCAGTGAGTCTGGGGCAGGGAATTCACCCCTCCACTTT
.	TRBV5-1	.	TRBJ1-1	14	CASSGGGSNTEAFF	TGCGCCAGCAGCGGAGGTGGTTCGAACACTGAAGCTTTCTTT
.	TRBV15	TRBD1	TRBJ2-3	15	CATSRQGQGADTQYF	TGTGCCACCAGCAGACAAGGACAGGGGGCAGATACGCAGTATTTT
once	TRBV6-5	TRBD1	TRBJ1-4	15	CASSDRGQGAEKLFF	TGTGCCAGCAGCGACAGGGGACAGGGGGCCGAAAAACTGTTTTTT
few	TRBV11-1	.	TRBJ1-6	13	CASAIGGNSPLHF	TGTGCCAGCGCCATCGGGGGGAATTCACCCCTCCACTTT
.	TRBV5-6	TRBD1	TRBJ2-6	19	CASSPPDRARRRGANVLTF	TGTGCCAGCAGCCCCCCGGACAGGGCACGAAGAAGGGGGGCCAACGTCCTGACTTTC
.	TRBV5-4	.	TRBJ1-1	16	CASSLGRGVKNTEAFF	TGTGCCAGCAGCTTGGGCAGGGGCGTTAAAAACACTGAAGCTTTCTTT
.	TRBV7-2	.	TRBJ2-2	15	CASSLGRGLAGELFF	TGTGCCAGCAGCTTAGGAAGGGGCCTGGCCGGGGAGCTGTTTTTT
.	TRBV19	.	TRBJ2-2	14	CASSRDINTGELFF	TGTGCCAGTAGTAGGGACATTAACACCGGGGAGCTGTTTTTT
few	TRBV24-1	.	TRBJ2-3	12	CATSQSTDTQYF	TGTGCCACCAGTCAGAGCACAGATACGCAGTATTTT